The clone carrying this T cell receptor (beta chain) was counted at least ten times. V was shortened by 9 bases and J by 4 bases, with 12 bases between the two germline ends. Germline CDR1 is SNHLY and CDR2 is FYNNEI. This CDR3 spans 13 amino acids. The sample is drawn from a study of lung T cells in sarcoidosis with Löfgren's syndrome. TCRdb reanalysed the reads using MiXCR and keeps one entry per CDR3 protein. This table has tens of thousands of distinct CDR3 sequences, over 20% appearing once. The clonotype comes from a human donor with sarcoidosis (Löfgren's syndrome or another form), or a control subject (not recorded which). The source material was CD4+ T cells from PBMCs. The J gene is TRBJ1-4, the V gene TRBV2; no clear D gene. The CDR3 region has the DNA TGTGCCAGTAGACAAGGCCTTAATGAAAAACTGTTTTTT. Translating it yields CASRQGLNEKLFF.